The 2 T cell receptor beta chains below come from one sample, sequenced in a study of control samples from healthy donors and cancer patients. Using immunoSEQ multiplex PCR, the repertoire was profiled, and TCRdb retains in-frame clones only, with some absent. The table lists some 410,000 clones, over 75% of them singletons, with just under 6.5% in the top ten. The sequencing sample was made of PBMCs. These receptors were obtained from a man aged 35 to 55 with head and neck cancer.

Of note for this clone: Additional DNA sequences in this sample encode the identical CDR3. The rearrangement joins TRBV29-1 to TRBJ1-2; 10 bases fit TRBD1. V was clipped by 6 bases and J by 6 bases; unmatched bases: 1. The V gene's germline CDR1 is SQVTM and CDR2 ANQGSEA. The CDR3 has 11 amino acids. The CDR3 sequence is CSVGQGDGYTF. CDR3 coding DNA: TGCAGCGTCGGACAGGGGGATGGCTACACCTTC.

The V and J genes are TRBV7-9 and TRBJ1-2; the D is unclear. The CDR3 totals 12 residues. Germline CDR1 reads SEHNR; CDR2 reads FQNEAQ (reference sequence). V dropped 1 base and J dropped 8 bases, with 8 bases sitting between them. The CDR3 loop reads CASSLGGGGYTF. The CDR3, as DNA: TGTGCCAGCAGCTTAGGTGGAGGAGGCTACACCTTC.